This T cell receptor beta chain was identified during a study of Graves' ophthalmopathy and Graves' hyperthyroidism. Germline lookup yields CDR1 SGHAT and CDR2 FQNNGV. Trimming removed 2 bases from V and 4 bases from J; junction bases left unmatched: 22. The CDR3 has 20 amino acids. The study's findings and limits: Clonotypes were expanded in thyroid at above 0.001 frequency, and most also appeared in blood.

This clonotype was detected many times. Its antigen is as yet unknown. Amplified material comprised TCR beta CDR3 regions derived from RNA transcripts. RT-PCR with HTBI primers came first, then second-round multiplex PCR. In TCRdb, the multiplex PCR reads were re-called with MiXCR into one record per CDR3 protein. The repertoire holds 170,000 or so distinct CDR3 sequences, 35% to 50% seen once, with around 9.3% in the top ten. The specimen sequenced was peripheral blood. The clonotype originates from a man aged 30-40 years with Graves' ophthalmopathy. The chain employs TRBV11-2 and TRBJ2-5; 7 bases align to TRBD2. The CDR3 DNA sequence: TGTGCCAGCAGCTTAAATCGCCCCGACATGGCGGGAGCCACGGGAGAGACCCAGTACTTC. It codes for CASSLNRPDMAGATGETQYF.